This T cell receptor (beta chain) derives from a study of T cells after posttransplantation cyclophosphamide. The table came from immunoSEQ multiplex PCR; TCRdb's copy has only in-frame clones and leaves some out. The sample records over 20,000 clones, 95% to 98% being singletons. Cells defined as naive were viable CD3+CD4+ or CD3+CD8+ and CCR7+CD45RA+CD45RO-CD95-CD27+CD28+. Peripheral blood was collected from the related graft donor on the marrow donation day. The CDR3 has 14 amino acids. The germline V gene has CDR1 SGHAT and CDR2 FQNNGV. Trimming stripped 5 bases from V and 1 base from J, with 11 bases between.

The specimen was naive CD4+ T cells sorted from PBMCs. The rearrangement uses TRBV11-2 and TRBJ2-5; D remains unclear. This receptor was obtained from a man in his fifties in good health, CMV-negative, and a related stem cell transplant donor. CDR3 nucleotides: TGTGCCAGCAGCCAAGTCGTACTCCAAGAGACCCAGTACTTC. It encodes CASSQVVLQETQYF.